This paragraph reports one T cell receptor (beta chain). Its antigen is unknown. The data originate from a study of cytomegalovirus exposure and HLA in healthy donors. Overall study findings and caveats: Likely technical artifact: a cluster of highly shared sequence variants. Another analysis was done later, and it associated 17,000 or so TCR beta sequences with HLA alleles at 0.05 false discovery rate.

This CDR3 is built from 14 residues. Trimming pared 4 bases from V and 3 bases from J, leaving 12 bases between. Germline CDR1 is ENHRY and CDR2 is SYGVKD. Primers included in the PCR were 60 Vbeta and 13 Jbeta primers. Clones were read by immunoSEQ multiplex PCR, and TCRdb kept only the in-frame ones, dropping some. The data contain around 99,000 clones, about 74% of them singletons. V is TRBV10-3 and J is TRBJ1-1, with no clear D. The sample comprised PBMCs. This sequence was found in a woman between 35 and 50 years old in good health and CMV-seropositive. The CDR3 DNA reads as TGTGCCATCAGTGGGGTCGGGGAGGACACTGAAGCTTTCTTT. Protein sequence: CAISGVGEDTEAFF.